Below, 4 T cell receptor beta chains from the same sample are listed, as sequenced in a study of T cell responses to AZD1222 COVID-19 vaccine. Here immunoSEQ multiplex PCR was the method, and the copy in TCRdb shows in-frame clones only, minus some. The sample has around 120,000 clones, roughly 92% seen once. This specimen was peripheral blood, taken 28 days after the second AZD1222 dose. Receptors originate from an adult who received the AZD1222 COVID-19 vaccine.

The gene calls are TRBV2 and TRBJ2-5; D might be TRBD2 (6 bases). Germline V lookup: CDR1 SNHLY, CDR2 FYNNEI. This CDR3 is built from 14 residues. Trimming removed 4 bases from V and 5 bases from J, with 14 bases in between. The CDR3 loop reads CASSGRGLGETQYF. CDR3 nucleotide sequence: TGTGCCAGCAGTGGTCGGGGGTTGGGGGAGACCCAGTACTTC. Full variable domain (missing parts from reference TRBV2 and TRBJ2-5): EPEVTQTPSHQVTQMGQEVILRCVPISNHLYFYWYRQILGQKVEFLVSFYNNEISEKSEIFDDQFSVERPDGSNFTLKIRSTKLEDSAMYFCASSGRGLGETQYFGPGTRLLVL.

DNA of the CDR3: TGTGCCAGCAGGCCCAGGGCCGACTATGGCTACACCTTC. This codes for CASRPRADYGYTF. The chain carries TRBV5-6 and TRBJ1-2; D may be TRBD1 (5 bases). The CDR3 sequence is 13 residues long. The ends were cut back, 5 bases at V and 3 bases at J, with 11 bases in the middle. The germline gives CDR1 SGHDT, CDR2 YYEEEE.

The chain recombines TRBV6-5 with TRBJ2-6; D not certain. The V end was cut by 5 bases, the J end by 1 base, with 3 bases between. The CDR3 has 13 amino acids. The germline V gene has CDR1 MNHEY and CDR2 SVGAGI. The CDR3, as DNA: TGTGCCAGCAGTAAATCTGGGGCCAACGTCCTGACTTTC. Amino acids: CASSKSGANVLTF.

The CDR3 DNA follows: TGTGCCAGCAGTTTATCACGAGGAGTCAGGAAGTCCGATGAGACCCAGTACTTC. Encoded protein: CASSLSRGVRKSDETQYF. V and J are TRBV27 and TRBJ2-5; no clear D gene. Per germline, CDR1 MNHEY and CDR2 SMNVEV (reference sequence). There are 18 residues in the CDR3. V dropped 0 bases and J dropped 5 bases, with 22 bases sitting between them.